These 5 T cell receptor beta chains were sequenced from one sample in a study of cytomegalovirus exposure and HLA in healthy donors. The PCR contained 60 Vbeta and 13 Jbeta primers. Measured with immunoSEQ multiplex PCR; TCRdb has only the in-frame clones, and not every one. The sample has some 100,000 clones; 84% are singletons. The sequencing input was PBMCs. All receptors come from a woman younger than 30 in good health and CMV-seronegative.

V gene TRBV27 combines with J gene TRBJ1-4, with a tentative D call TRBD1 (6 bases). The germline V gene has CDR1 MNHEY and CDR2 SMNVEV (reference sequence). V gave up 8 bases and J gave up 7 bases, with 20 bases separating them. The length of the CDR3 is 15 residues. The CDR3 nucleotides are TGTGCCAGCGACTTACAGGGACCTCGCGTTGAAAAACTGTTTTTT. It is translated as CASDLQGPRVEKLFF.

The chain is built from TRBV27 and TRBJ2-3; a possible D gene is TRBD2 (6 bases). V was pared by 6 bases and J by 4 bases, with 11 bases between. CDR3 length: 13 residues. Germline V gives CDR1 MNHEY, CDR2 SMNVEV (reference sequence). CDR3 protein: CASSLGSADTQYF. Written as DNA, the CDR3 is TGTGCCAGCAGCCTCGGGAGCGCAGATACGCAGTATTTT.

This chain joins TRBV7-3 and TRBJ2-3, with a possible D match to TRBD2 (6 bases). Germline lookup yields CDR1 SGHTA and CDR2 FQGTGA. The V end lost 5 bases, the J end lost 1 base, and 13 bases lay between the germline ends. The CDR3 length is 15 residues. The DNA for the CDR3 is TGTGCCAGCAGCCTCGGGACTCCGGGCACAGATACGCAGTATTTT. It is translated as CASSLGTPGTDTQYF.

V is TRBV4-3 and J is TRBJ2-1; 9 nucleotides agree with TRBD2. Germline V lookup: CDR1 LGHNA, CDR2 YSLEER. The V and J ends lost 4 bases and 1 base, in that order; junction bases with no gene match: 8. The CDR3 is made up of 17 amino acids. CDR3: CASSLLSAGGSYNEQFF. The CDR3 region has the DNA TGCGCCAGCAGCCTCCTTTCGGCGGGGGGGTCCTACAATGAGCAGTTCTTC.

The rearrangement uses TRBV27 and TRBJ2-7; TRBD1 agrees at 11 bases. Per germline, CDR1 MNHEY and CDR2 SMNVEV (reference sequence). The CDR3 extends over 13 amino acids. V dropped 8 bases and J dropped 3; count of bases not matched to a gene: 3. The CDR3 here is CASWDRGDYEQYF. The CDR3 nucleotides are TGTGCCAGCTGGGACAGGGGGGACTACGAGCAGTACTTC.